The rows below give T cell receptor beta chains drawn from one sample of a study of CD8 T cells in Susac syndrome. MiXCR was run by TCRdb on the immunoSEQ multiplex PCR reads, yielding one entry per CDR3 protein. The sample consists of 100,000 to 150,000 distinct CDR3 sequences, around 94% of them appearing once. The sequenced material came from CD8+ T cells from PBMCs. These TCRs come from a human donor with Susac syndrome. Both conserved end residues are part of each CDR3. The D gene is left open where the match is weak.

>TRBJ2-2|TRBV15|.
TGTGCCACCAGAGACAAGGGCACCGGGGAGCTGTTTTTT
CATRDKGTGELFF
>TRBJ1-5|TRBV10-3|.
TGTGCCATCAGTGAGTCCAGGGACCAGCCCCAGCATTTT
CAISESRDQPQHF
>TRBJ2-1|TRBV6-5|.
TGTGCCAGTGCTTCGTCTGGGTCCTACAATGAGCAGTTCTTC
CASASSGSYNEQFF
>TRBJ2-1|TRBV5-6|TRBD2
TGTGCCAGCAGCTTGGCGCTAGCGGGTTTTTACAATGAGCAGTTCTTC
CASSLALAGFYNEQFF
>TRBJ2-5|TRBV28|.
TGTGCCAGCTCAACGGGAGTAGGGGAGACCCAGTACTTC
CASSTGVGETQYF
>TRBJ2-3|TRBV29-1|TRBD2
TGCAGCGTTGGACTAGCGGGGAGAAGCACAGATACGCAGTATTTT
CSVGLAGRSTDTQYF
>TRBJ1-2|TRBV6-6|.
TGTGCCAGCACTCTAGTACAGGGCGGCTATGGCTACACCTTC
CASTLVQGGYGYTF
>TRBJ2-3|TRBV6-2/TRBV6-3|.
TGTGCCAGCAGTTATCGAGGGGAGGCAGATACGCAGTATTTT
CASSYRGEADTQYF
>TRBJ1-2|TRBV4-1|.
TGCGCCAGCAGCCAAGGACTAAACGGCTATGGCTACACCTTC
CASSQGLNGYGYTF
>TRBJ1-5|TRBV5-1|.
TGCGCCAGCAGCTTGGAAGGGGGTGGTCAGCCCCAGCATTTT
CASSLEGGGQPQHF
>TRBJ2-2|TRBV7-9|.
TGTGCCAGCAGCCACGGGGACACGGCAGGGACCGGGGAGCTGTTTTTT
CASSHGDTAGTGELFF
>TRBJ2-2|TRBV4-3|TRBD2
TGCGCCAGCAGCCAAGGAGCGGGAGGAGGTACCGGGGAGCTGTTTTTT
CASSQGAGGGTGELFF
>TRBJ2-2|TRBV30|TRBD2
TGTGCCTGGAGCCGGGGGGGCCAGGGGGAGCTGTTTTTT
CAWSRGGQGELFF
>TRBJ1-5|TRBV12-3/TRBV12-4|.
TGTGCCAGCAGTATGGGGATGGGCAATCAGCCCCAGCATTTT
CASSMGMGNQPQHF
>TRBJ2-7|TRBV5-1|.
TGCGCCAGCAGCTTGACCCTGAACTACGAGCAGTACTTC
CASSLTLNYEQYF
>TRBJ1-4|TRBV6-6|TRBD1
TGTGCCAGCAGTACGGGGACAGGGAGGAATGAAAAACTGTTTTTT
CASSTGTGRNEKLFF
>TRBJ2-3|TRBV3-1|.
TGTGCCAGCAGCGAACCTCGGGGGCCCCGAGTCGATACGCAGTATTTT
CASSEPRGPRVDTQYF
>TRBJ2-7|TRBV5-4|TRBD1
TGTGCCACCACAATGGACAGGAGCTCCTACGAGCAGTACTTC
CATTMDRSSYEQYF
>TRBJ2-2|TRBV27|.
TGTGCCAGCAGTCCAATACCCGAGGCGGGGGAGCTGTTTTTT
CASSPIPEAGELFF
>TRBJ2-5|TRBV12-3/TRBV12-4|TRBD2
TGTGCCAGCAGATCCTCTAGCGGGGTCTCCCAAGAGACCCAGTACTTC
CASRSSSGVSQETQYF
>TRBJ1-6|TRBV7-9|.
TGTGCCAGCAGCCCCTGGGGCGTCAATAATTCACCCCTCCACTTT
CASSPWGVNNSPLHF
>TRBJ1-5|TRBV2|.
TGTGCCAGCAGTGACCCCGAACAGGGCGGGGGCAATCAGCCCCAGCATTTT
CASSDPEQGGGNQPQHF
>TRBJ2-3|TRBV9|.
TGTGCCAGCAGCGTCGAGGGGGCGGGGGGCACAGATACGCAGTATTTT
CASSVEGAGGTDTQYF
>TRBJ2-7|TRBV4-1|.
TGCGCCAGCAGCCAAAAGGTGGATAGCTCCTACGAGCAGTACTTC
CASSQKVDSSYEQYF
>TRBJ2-1|TRBV3-1|.
TGTGCCAGCAGTCTAATGGGTTACAATGAGCAGTTCTTC
CASSLMGYNEQFF
>TRBJ2-3|TRBV7-8|.
TGTGCCAGCAGCAATAAGGGAGGGGGGCCTAGCACAGATACGCAGTATTTT
CASSNKGGGPSTDTQYF
>TRBJ1-1|TRBV30|.
TGTGCCTGGGGGGTCGGAAAGAACACTGAAGCTTTCTTT
CAWGVGKNTEAFF
>TRBJ1-5|TRBV18|.
TGTGCCAGCTCACCGACAGAGCTTGATAGCAATCAGCCCCAGCATTTT
CASSPTELDSNQPQHF